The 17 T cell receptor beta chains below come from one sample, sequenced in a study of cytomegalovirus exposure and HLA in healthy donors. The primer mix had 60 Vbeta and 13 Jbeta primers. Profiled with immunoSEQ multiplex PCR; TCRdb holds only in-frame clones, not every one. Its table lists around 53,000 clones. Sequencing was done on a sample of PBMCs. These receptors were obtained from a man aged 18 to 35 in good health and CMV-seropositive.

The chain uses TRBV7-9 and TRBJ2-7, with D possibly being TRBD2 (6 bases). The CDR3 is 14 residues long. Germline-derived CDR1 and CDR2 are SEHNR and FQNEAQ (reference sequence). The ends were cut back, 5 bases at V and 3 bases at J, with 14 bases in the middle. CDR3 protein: CASSPPTRNYEQYF. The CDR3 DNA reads TGTGCCAGCAGCCCCCCGACTAGAAACTACGAGCAGTACTTC.

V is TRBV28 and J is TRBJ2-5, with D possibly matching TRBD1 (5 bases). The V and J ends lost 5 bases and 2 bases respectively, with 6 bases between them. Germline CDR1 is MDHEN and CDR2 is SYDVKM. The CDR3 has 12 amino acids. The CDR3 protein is CASSPGQETQYF. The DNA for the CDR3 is TGTGCCAGCAGTCCAGGGCAAGAGACCCAGTACTTC.

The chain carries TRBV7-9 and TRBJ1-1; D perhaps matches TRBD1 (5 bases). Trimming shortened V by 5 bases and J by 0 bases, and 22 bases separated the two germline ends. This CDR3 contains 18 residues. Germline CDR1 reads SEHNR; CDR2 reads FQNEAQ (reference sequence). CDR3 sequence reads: CASSPGLGGTRVNTEAFF. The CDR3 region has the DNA TGTGCCAGCAGCCCTGGATTGGGGGGGACGAGAGTGAACACTGAAGCTTTCTTT.

The CDR3 region is CASSPRQDTEAFF. CDR3 coding DNA: TGTGCCAGCTCACCACGACAGGACACTGAAGCTTTCTTT. The chain employs TRBV18 and TRBJ1-1, with a weak D call TRBD1 (6 bases). This CDR3 has 13 amino acids. V was cut by 1 base and J by 3 bases, with 6 bases left in between. Germline V gives CDR1 KGHSH, CDR2 LQKENI. Full variable domain (remainder filled in from reference TRBV18 and TRBJ1-1): NAGVMQNPRHLVRRRGQEARLRCSPMKGHSHVYWYRQLPEEGLKFMVYLQKENIIDESGMPKERFSAEFPKEGPSILRIQQVVRGDSAAYFCASSPRQDTEAFFGQGTRLTVV.

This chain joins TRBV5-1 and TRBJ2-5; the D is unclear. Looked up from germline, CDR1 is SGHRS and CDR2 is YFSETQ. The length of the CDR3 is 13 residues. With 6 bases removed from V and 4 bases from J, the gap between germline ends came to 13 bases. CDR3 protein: CASTARTAETQYF. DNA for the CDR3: TGCGCCAGCACCGCGCGCACCGCAGAGACCCAGTACTTC.

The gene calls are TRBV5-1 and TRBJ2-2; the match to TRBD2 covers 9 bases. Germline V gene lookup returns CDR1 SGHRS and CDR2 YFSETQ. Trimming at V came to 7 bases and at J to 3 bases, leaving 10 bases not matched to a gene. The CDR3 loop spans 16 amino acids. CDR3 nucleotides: TGCGCCAGCTTAGAAACAGCGGGAGGATACACCGGGGAGCTGTTTTTT. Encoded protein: CASLETAGGYTGELFF.

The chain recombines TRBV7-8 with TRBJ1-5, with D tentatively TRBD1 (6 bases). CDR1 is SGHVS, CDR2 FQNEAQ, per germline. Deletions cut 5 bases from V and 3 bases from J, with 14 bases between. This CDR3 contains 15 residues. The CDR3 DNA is TGTGCCAGCAGCCCATTTGGACAGTCCAATCAGCCCCAGCATTTT. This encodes CASSPFGQSNQPQHF.

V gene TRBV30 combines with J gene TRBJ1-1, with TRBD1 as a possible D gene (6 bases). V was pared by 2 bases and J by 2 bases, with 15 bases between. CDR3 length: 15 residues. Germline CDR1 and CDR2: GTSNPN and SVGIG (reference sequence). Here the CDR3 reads CAWSPRTGRNTEAFF. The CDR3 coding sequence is TGTGCCTGGAGTCCCAGAACAGGGAGAAACACTGAAGCTTTCTTT.

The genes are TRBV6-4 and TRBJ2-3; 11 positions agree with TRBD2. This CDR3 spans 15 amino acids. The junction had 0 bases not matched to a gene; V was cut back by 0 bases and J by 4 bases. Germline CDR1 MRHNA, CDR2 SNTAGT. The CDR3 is CASSDSLAGADTQYF. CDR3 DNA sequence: TGTGCCAGCAGTGACTCACTAGCGGGAGCAGATACGCAGTATTTT.

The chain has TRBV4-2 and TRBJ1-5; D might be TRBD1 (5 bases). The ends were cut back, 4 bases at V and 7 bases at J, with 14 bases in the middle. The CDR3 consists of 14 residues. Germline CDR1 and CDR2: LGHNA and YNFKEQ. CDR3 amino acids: CASSPRDRGQPQHF. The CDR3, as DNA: TGTGCCAGCAGCCCCCGTGATAGGGGACAGCCCCAGCATTTT.

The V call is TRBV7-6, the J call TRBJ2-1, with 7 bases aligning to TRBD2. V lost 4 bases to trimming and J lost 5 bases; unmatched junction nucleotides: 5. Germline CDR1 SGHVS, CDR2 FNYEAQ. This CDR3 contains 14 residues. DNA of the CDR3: TGTGCCAGCAGCTCGGGGAGGGCCGACAATGAGCAGTTCTTC. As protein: CASSSGRADNEQFF.

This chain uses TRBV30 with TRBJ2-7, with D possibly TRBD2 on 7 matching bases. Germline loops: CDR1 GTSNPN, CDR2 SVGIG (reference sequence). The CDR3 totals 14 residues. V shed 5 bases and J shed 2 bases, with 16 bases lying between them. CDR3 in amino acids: CAWCHRGGTYEQYF. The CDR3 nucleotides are TGTGCCTGGTGCCATAGGGGGGGAACCTACGAGCAGTACTTC.

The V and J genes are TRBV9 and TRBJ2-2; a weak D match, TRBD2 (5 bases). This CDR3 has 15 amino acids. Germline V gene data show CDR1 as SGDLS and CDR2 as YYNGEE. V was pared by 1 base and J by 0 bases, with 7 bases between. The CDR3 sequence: CASSVSGTNTGELFF. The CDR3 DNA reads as TGTGCCAGCAGCGTATCCGGGACGAACACCGGGGAGCTGTTTTTT.

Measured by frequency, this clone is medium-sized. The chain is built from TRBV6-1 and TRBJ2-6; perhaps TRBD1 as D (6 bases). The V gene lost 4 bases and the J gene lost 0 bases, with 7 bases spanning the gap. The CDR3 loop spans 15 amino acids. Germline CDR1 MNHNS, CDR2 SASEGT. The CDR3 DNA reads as TGTGCCAGCAGTGGACAGGACTCTGGGGCCAACGTCCTGACTTTC. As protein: CASSGQDSGANVLTF.

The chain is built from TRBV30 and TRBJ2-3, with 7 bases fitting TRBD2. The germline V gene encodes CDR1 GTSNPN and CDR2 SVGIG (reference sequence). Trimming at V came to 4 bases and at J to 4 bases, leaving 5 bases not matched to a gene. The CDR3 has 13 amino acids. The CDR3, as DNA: TGTGCCTGGATGGCGGGAGCGTCAGATACGCAGTATTTT. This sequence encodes CAWMAGASDTQYF.

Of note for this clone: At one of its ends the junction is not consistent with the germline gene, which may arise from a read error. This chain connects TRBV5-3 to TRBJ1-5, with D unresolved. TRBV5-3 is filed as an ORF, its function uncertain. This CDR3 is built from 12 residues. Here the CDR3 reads CARSLGEQLQHF. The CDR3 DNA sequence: TGTGCCAGAAGCTTGGGGGAGCAGCTCCAGCATTTT.

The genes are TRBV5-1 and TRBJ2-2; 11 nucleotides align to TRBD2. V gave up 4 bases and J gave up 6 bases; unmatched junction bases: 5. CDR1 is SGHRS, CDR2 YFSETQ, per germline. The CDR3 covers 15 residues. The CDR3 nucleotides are TGCGCCAGCAGCCATACTAGCGGGAGTGCCGGGGAGCTGTTTTTT. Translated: CASSHTSGSAGELFF. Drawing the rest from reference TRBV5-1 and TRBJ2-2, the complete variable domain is KAGVTQTPRYLIKTRGQQVTLSCSPISGHRSVSWYQQTPGQGLQFLFEYFSETQRNKGNFPGRFSGRQFSNSRSEMNVSTLELGDSALYLCASSHTSGSAGELFFGEGSRLTVL.